The rows below give T cell receptor beta chains drawn from one sample of a study of T cell responses to AZD1222 COVID-19 vaccine. Clones were sequenced by immunoSEQ multiplex PCR, and TCRdb holds only the in-frame ones, with some missing. The sample includes about 260,000 clones, more than 80% of them seen just once. The source was peripheral blood, collected on day 0 of AZD1222 vaccination. These receptors all stem from an adult in good health. Both conserved end residues are part of each CDR3. D genes are given only for firm matches.

cdr3_length | j_call | d_call | v_call | cdr3_aa
14 | TRBJ2-1 | - | TRBV9 | CASSVAQRRDEQFF
20 | TRBJ1-3 | - | TRBV21-1 | CASSKEEGGRDPLSGNTIYF
14 | TRBJ2-7 | - | TRBV3-1/TRBV3-2 | CASSQGTPGWGRYF
14 | TRBJ1-1 | - | TRBV28 | CASTETQLNTEAFF
14 | TRBJ1-2 | - | TRBV18 | CASSPGPYNYGYTF
12 | TRBJ1-1 | - | TRBV6-5 | CASAPPEAEAFF
14 | TRBJ2-1 | - | TRBV7-3 | CASSLNPAYNEQFF
14 | TRBJ2-7 | - | TRBV27 | CASSPVGGPGEQYF
16 | TRBJ1-6 | TRBD1 | TRBV3-1/TRBV3-2 | CASSQGGQGGNSPLHF
16 | TRBJ2-7 | TRBD1 | TRBV7-6 | CASSSRSQGAYYEQYF